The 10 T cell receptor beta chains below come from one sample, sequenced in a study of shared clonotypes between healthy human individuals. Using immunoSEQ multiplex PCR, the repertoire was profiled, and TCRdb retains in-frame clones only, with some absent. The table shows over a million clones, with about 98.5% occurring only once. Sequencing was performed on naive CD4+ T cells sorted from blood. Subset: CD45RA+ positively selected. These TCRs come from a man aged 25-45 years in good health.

CDR3 sequence reads: CASSDVGGPETQYF. CDR3 in DNA: TGCGCCAGCAGTGACGTTGGTGGGCCAGAGACCCAGTACTTC. The chain carries TRBV10-1 and TRBJ2-5; D is undetermined. With 3 bases removed from V and 4 bases from J, the gap between germline ends came to 12 bases. Germline V gene lookup returns CDR1 WNHNN and CDR2 SYGVQD (reference sequence). The CDR3 sequence is 14 residues long.

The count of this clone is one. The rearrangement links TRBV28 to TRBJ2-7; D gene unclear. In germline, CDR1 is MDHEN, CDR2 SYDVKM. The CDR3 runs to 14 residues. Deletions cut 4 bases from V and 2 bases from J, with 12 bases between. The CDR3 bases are TGTGCCAGCAGTTCAAGCCTGATAACCTACGAGCAGTACTTC. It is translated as CASSSSLITYEQYF.

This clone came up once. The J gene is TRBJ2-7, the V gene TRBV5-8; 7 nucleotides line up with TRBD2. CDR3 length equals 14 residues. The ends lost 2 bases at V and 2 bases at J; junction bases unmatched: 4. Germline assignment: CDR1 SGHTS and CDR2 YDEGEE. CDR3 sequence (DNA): TGTGCCAGCAGCTTCCTAGCGGTGGCCTACGAGCAGTACTTC. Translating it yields CASSFLAVAYEQYF.

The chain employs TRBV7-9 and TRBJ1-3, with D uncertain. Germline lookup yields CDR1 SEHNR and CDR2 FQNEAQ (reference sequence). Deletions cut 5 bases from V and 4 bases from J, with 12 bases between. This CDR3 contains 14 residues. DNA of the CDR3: TGTGCCAGCAGCAATACCCCCGGAGGAAACACCATATATTTT. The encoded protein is CASSNTPGGNTIYF.

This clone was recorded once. CDR3 nucleotides: TGTGCCAGCAGAACAGGGGCGGGGACCGGGGAGCTGTTTTTT. Amino acid sequence: CASRTGAGTGELFF. The chain recombines TRBV6-1 with TRBJ2-2, with D possibly being TRBD1 (7 bases). V dropped 6 bases and J dropped 5 bases, with 13 bases sitting between them. Germline V CDR1 and CDR2: MNHNS, SASEGT. The CDR3 sequence is 14 residues long.

The CDR3: CASGLAGGPPGELFF. CDR3 DNA: TGTGCCAGCGGACTAGCGGGAGGGCCCCCCGGGGAGCTGTTTTTT. This chain connects TRBV5-4 to TRBJ2-2; TRBD2 agrees at 15 bases. Germline assignment: CDR1 SGHNT and CDR2 YYREEE (reference sequence). V trimming: 7 bases; J trimming: 6 bases; junction bases outside the gene matches: 4. The CDR3 extends over 15 amino acids.

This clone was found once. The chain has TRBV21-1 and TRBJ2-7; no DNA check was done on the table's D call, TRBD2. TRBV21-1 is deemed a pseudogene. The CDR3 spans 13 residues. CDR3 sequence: CASSKAVGGEQYF. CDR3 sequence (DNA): TGTGCCAGCAGCAAAGCTGTTGGAGGCGAGCAGTACTTC.

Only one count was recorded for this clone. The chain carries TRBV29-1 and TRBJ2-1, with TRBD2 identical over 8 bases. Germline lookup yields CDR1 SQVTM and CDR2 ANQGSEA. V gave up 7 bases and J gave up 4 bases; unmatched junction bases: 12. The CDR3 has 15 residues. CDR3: CSARGRLGIYNEQFF. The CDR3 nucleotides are TGCAGCGCTCGCGGGAGGTTGGGGATTTACAATGAGCAGTTCTTC.

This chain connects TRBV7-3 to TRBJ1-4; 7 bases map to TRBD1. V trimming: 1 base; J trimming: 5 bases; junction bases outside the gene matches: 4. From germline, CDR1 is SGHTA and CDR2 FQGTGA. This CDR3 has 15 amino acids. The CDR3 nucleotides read TGTGCCAGCAGCTTAAACGGAGGGGGCAATGAAAAACTGTTTTTT. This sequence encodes CASSLNGGGNEKLFF.

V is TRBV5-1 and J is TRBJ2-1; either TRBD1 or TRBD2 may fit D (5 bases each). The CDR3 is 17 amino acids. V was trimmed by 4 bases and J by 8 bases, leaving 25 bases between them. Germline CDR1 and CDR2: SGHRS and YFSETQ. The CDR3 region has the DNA TGCGCCAGCAGCACGGGACGGACATCCCATCTATCCGATGAGCAGTTCTTC. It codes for CASSTGRTSHLSDEQFF.